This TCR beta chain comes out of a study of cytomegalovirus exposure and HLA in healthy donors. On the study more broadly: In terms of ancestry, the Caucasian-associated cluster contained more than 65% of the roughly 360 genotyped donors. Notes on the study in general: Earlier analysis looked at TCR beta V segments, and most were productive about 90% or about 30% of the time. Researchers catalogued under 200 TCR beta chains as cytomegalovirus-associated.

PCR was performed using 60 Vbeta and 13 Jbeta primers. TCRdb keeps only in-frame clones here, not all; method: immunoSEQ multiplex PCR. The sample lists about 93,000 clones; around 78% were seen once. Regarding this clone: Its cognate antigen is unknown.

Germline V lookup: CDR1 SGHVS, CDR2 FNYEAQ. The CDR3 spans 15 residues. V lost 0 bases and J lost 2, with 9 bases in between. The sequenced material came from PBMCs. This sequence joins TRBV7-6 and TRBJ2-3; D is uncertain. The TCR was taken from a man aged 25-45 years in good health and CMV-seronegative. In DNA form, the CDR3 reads TGTGCCAGCAGCTTAGCGGCAGTGAACACAGATACGCAGTATTTT. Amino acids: CASSLAAVNTDTQYF.